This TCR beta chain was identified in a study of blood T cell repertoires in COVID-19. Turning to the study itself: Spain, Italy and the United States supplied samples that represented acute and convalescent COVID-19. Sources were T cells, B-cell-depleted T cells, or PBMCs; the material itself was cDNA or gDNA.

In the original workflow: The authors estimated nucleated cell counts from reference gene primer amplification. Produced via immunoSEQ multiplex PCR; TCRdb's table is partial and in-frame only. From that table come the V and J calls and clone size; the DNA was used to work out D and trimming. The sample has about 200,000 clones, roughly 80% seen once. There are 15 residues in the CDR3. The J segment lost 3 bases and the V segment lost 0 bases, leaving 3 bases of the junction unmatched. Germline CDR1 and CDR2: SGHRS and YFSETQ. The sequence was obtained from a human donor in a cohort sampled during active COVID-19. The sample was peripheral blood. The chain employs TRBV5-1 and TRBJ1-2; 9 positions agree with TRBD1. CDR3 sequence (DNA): TGCGCCAGCAGCTTGGGGACAGGGGTCGACTATGGCTACACCTTC. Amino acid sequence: CASSLGTGVDYGYTF.